This TCR beta chain emerged from a study of OX40 agonist ivuxolimab in advanced cancers. The study, taken as a whole, reports: Dose levels from 0.1 to 3.0 mg/kg saw CD4+ and CD8+ blood T cells expand clonally by week 6.

With respect to this clone: Its antigen remains unidentified.

The CDR3 loop spans 16 amino acids. CDR1 SGHVS and CDR2 FNYEAQ come from the germline V gene. The ends were cut back, 0 bases at V and 2 bases at J, with 14 bases in the middle. Only in-frame clones appear in the TCRdb table, and some are missing; sequencing was by immunoSEQ multiplex PCR. The data contain under 95,000 clones, about nine tenths of them singletons. Samples of blood were obtained at baseline, on cycle 4 day 1, and on cycle 7 day 1. The source material was CD4+ or CD8+ T cells sorted from blood, sampled in a trial of the OX40 agonist ivuxolimab. This sequence originates from an adult with an advanced solid tumor such as melanoma, head and neck, liver or kidney cancer. This chain joins TRBV7-6 and TRBJ2-7; D may match TRBD1 or TRBD2 (7 bases each). The CDR3: CASSLASGGGTYEQYF. The CDR3 DNA follows: TGTGCCAGCAGCTTAGCGTCAGGGGGGGGGACCTACGAGCAGTACTTC. The whole variable domain, filled in from reference TRBV7-6 and TRBJ2-7, reads GAGVSQSPRYKVTKRGQDVALRCDPISGHVSLYWYRQALGQGPEFLTYFNYEAQQDKSGLPNDRFSAERPEGSISTLTIQRTEQRDSAMYRCASSLASGGGTYEQYFGPGTRLTVT.